The 28 T cell receptor beta chains below come from one sample, sequenced in a study of T cells in localized non-small cell lung cancer. Generated by immunoSEQ multiplex PCR, the TCRdb table keeps only in-frame clones and is missing some. This sample has around 20,000 clones, with 85% to 90% found just once. The sample here was PBMCs, taken before any cancer treatment. The receptors were gathered from a woman aged 35-75 years with stage II squamous cell lung carcinoma.

DNA of the CDR3: TGTGCCAGCAGCAAGGGACAGGGGGCCGGGGAGCTGTTTTTT. This translates into CASSKGQGAGELFF. The V and J genes are TRBV5-4 and TRBJ2-2, with 11 bases that match TRBD1. CDR3 size: 14 residues. CDR1 and CDR2 (germline): SGHNT, YYREEE (reference sequence). V lost 4 bases and J lost 6; bases outside the gene matches: 2.

This chain joins TRBV7-6 and TRBJ2-1; 10 bases line up with TRBD2. Germline V gene sequence: CDR1 SGHVS, CDR2 FNYEAQ. The ends lost 5 bases at V and 3 bases at J; junction bases unmatched: 7. CDR3 length: 16 residues. CDR3 in amino acids: CASSPTGTSDYNEQFF. CDR3 coding DNA: TGTGCCAGCAGCCCAACCGGGACTAGCGACTACAATGAGCAGTTCTTC.

This clone was counted once. The chain couples TRBV27 to TRBJ2-7; D not certain. The CDR3 has 15 residues. The V end was cut by 0 bases, the J end by 3 bases, with 12 bases between. CDR1 and CDR2 from the germline V gene are MNHEY and SMNVEV (reference sequence). This chain's CDR3 is CASSLSPLTSYEQYF. The CDR3 DNA reads as TGTGCCAGCAGTTTATCCCCCTTGACAAGCTACGAGCAGTACTTC.

The V and J genes are TRBV14 and TRBJ2-2, with a possible D match to TRBD1 (6 bases). The CDR3 loop spans 19 amino acids. Germline V CDR1 and CDR2: SGHDN, FVKESK. Deletions cut 4 bases from V and 4 bases from J, with 25 bases between. CDR3 sequence: CASSLVGQWVSTSTGELFF. The DNA for the CDR3 is TGTGCCAGCAGCCTGGTCGGACAGTGGGTGTCGACGAGCACCGGGGAGCTGTTTTTT. The variable domain in full, completed from reference TRBV14 and TRBJ2-2, reads EAGVTQFPSHSVIEKGQTVTLRCDPISGHDNLYWYRRVMGKEIKFLLHFVKESKQDESGMPNNRFLAERTGGTYSTLKVQPAELEDSGVYFCASSLVGQWVSTSTGELFFGEGSRLTVL.

This clone showed up just a few times. V is TRBV5-1 and J is TRBJ2-6; D might be TRBD2 (6 bases). V gave up 0 bases and J gave up 4 bases, with 11 bases separating them. Germline CDR1 SGHRS, CDR2 YFSETQ. The CDR3 consists of 16 residues. The CDR3, as DNA: TGCGCCAGCAGCTTGGCCGGGGGTGCCGGGGCCAACGTCCTGACTTTC. It yields the protein CASSLAGGAGANVLTF.

This chain connects TRBV19 to TRBJ1-5; maybe TRBD1 (6 bases). The CDR3 has 14 residues. Trimming removed 9 bases from V and 0 bases from J, with 12 bases in between. The germline V gene encodes CDR1 LNHDA and CDR2 SQIVND (reference sequence). The DNA for the CDR3 is TGTGCCAGCAGGGACACCAATAGCAATCAGCCCCAGCATTTT. Its protein is CASRDTNSNQPQHF.

V usage is TRBV4-3 and J usage is TRBJ2-7; 7 positions agree with TRBD1. From germline, CDR1 is LGHNA and CDR2 YSLEER. Trimming at V came to 2 bases and at J to 3 bases, leaving 10 bases not matched to a gene. The CDR3 has 16 amino acids. In nucleotides, the CDR3 is TGCGCCAGCAGCCAAATGAGGGGACAGACCCTCTACGAGCAGTACTTC. This gives the protein CASSQMRGQTLYEQYF.

This rearrangement joins TRBV7-2 to TRBJ1-1; D is perhaps TRBD1 (5 bases). The CDR3 is 14 amino acids. CDR1 and CDR2 (germline): SGHTA, FQGNSA. V lost 3 bases and J lost 4, with 12 bases in between. DNA for the CDR3: TGTGCCAGCAGCTTTAGTCAGGGAGGCACTGAAGCTTTCTTT. Protein product: CASSFSQGGTEAFF.

The chain joins TRBV28 to TRBJ1-4; D is unclear. Trimming removed 7 bases from V and 2 bases from J, with 11 bases in between. There are 14 residues in the CDR3. CDR1 MDHEN and CDR2 SYDVKM come from the germline V gene. CDR3 nucleotides: TGTGCCAGCAAGGAACAAGGGACTAATGAAAAACTGTTTTTT. It specifies CASKEQGTNEKLFF.

The table lists this clone with a few counts. V and J are TRBV5-1 and TRBJ1-2, with D unresolved. V lost 1 base to trimming and J lost 6 bases, with 7 bases between them. From germline, CDR1 is SGHRS and CDR2 YFSETQ. CDR3 length: 12 amino acids. This chain's CDR3 is CASSLNGDGYTF. The DNA of the CDR3 is TGCGCCAGCAGCTTGAACGGGGATGGCTACACCTTC.

The CDR3 protein is CASSPGQGETQYF. The DNA for the CDR3 is TGTGCCAGCTCACCGGGACAGGGAGAGACCCAGTACTTC. V and J are TRBV18 and TRBJ2-5; 9 bases match TRBD1. The junction had 0 bases not matched to a gene; V was cut back by 3 bases and J by 4 bases. The CDR3 is 13 amino acids. Germline V lookup: CDR1 KGHSH, CDR2 LQKENI.

The chain recombines TRBV6-1 with TRBJ1-1; D is uncertain. CDR1 and CDR2 from the germline V gene are MNHNS and SASEGT. This CDR3 region has 15 residues. The ends were cut back, 6 bases at V and 4 bases at J, with 18 bases in the middle. Here the CDR3 DNA reads TGTGCCAGCAGCCTGAAGGCTGACGTTGGCACTGAAGCTTTCTTT. Translation gives CASSLKADVGTEAFF.

The rearrangement links TRBV5-6 to TRBJ2-4; 7 bases match TRBD2. This CDR3 has 15 amino acids. The trim removed 0 bases at V and 4 bases at J, leaving 4 bases unmatched. CDR1 is SGHDT, CDR2 YYEEEE, per germline. CDR3 coding DNA: TGTGCCAGCAGCTTGGGCGGGAGCAGGAAAAACATTCAGTACTTC. It is translated as CASSLGGSRKNIQYF.

The J gene is TRBJ1-1, the V gene TRBV28; D is unresolved. Germline CDR1 is MDHEN and CDR2 is SYDVKM. The CDR3 length is 13 residues. V lost 5 bases and J 0 bases, leaving 7 bases between the germline ends. DNA of the CDR3: TGTGCCAGCAGTGTAGTCCTGAACACTGAAGCTTTCTTT. Residues: CASSVVLNTEAFF.

The sample holds a few counts of this clone. The chain has TRBV4-3 and TRBJ1-1, with D hard to call. The germline CDR1 and CDR2 sequences are LGHNA and YSLEER. CDR3 size: 15 residues. V was shortened by 4 bases and J by 4 bases, with 16 bases between the two germline ends. The CDR3 coding sequence is TGCGCCAGCAGCCCCCCAGGAGGCCAGGCCACTGAAGCTTTCTTT. Protein sequence: CASSPPGGQATEAFF.

The CDR3 DNA is TGCAGCGTTCGTTCTAGCGGGAGTCAAGAAAAGACCCAGTACTTC. It is translated as CSVRSSGSQEKTQYF. V gene TRBV29-1 combines with J gene TRBJ2-5, with TRBD2 identical over 10 bases. Germline CDR1 and CDR2: SQVTM and ANQGSEA. Unmatched junction bases numbered 12, after V lost 5 bases and J lost 6 bases. CDR3 length equals 15 residues.

The rearrangement uses TRBV18 and TRBJ1-5, with a tentative D call TRBD1 (5 bases). In germline, CDR1 is KGHSH, CDR2 LQKENI. Trimming removed 1 base from V and 6 bases from J, with 10 bases in between. This CDR3 is 14 amino acids long. CDR3: CASSPQGQRQPQHF. In nucleotides, the CDR3 is TGTGCCAGCTCACCACAGGGGCAGCGTCAGCCCCAGCATTTT.

The chain carries TRBV19 and TRBJ1-4; no definite D call. Germline CDR1 LNHDA, CDR2 SQIVND (reference sequence). Between the trimmed V and J ends, which lost 3 bases and 4 bases, there was a span of 9 bases. The CDR3 has 14 amino acids. DNA of the CDR3: TGTGCCAGTAGTATCGCAGGCCTTAATGAAAAACTGTTTTTT. It encodes CASSIAGLNEKLFF.

V is TRBV28 and J is TRBJ2-1, with no clear D. The CDR3 runs 17 residues. V dropped 0 bases and J dropped 5 bases, with 17 bases sitting between them. Germline loops: CDR1 MDHEN, CDR2 SYDVKM. This CDR3 is CASSLWAPRSFDNEQFF. Written as DNA, the CDR3 is TGTGCCAGCAGTTTATGGGCCCCCAGGTCATTTGACAATGAGCAGTTCTTC. Full variable domain (rest looked up from reference TRBV28 and TRBJ2-1): DVKVTQSSRYLVKRTGEKVFLECVQDMDHENMFWYRQDPGLGLRLIYFSYDVKMKEKGDIPEGYSVSREKKERFSLILESASTNQTSMYLCASSLWAPRSFDNEQFFGPGTRLTVL.

The chain links TRBV20-1 to TRBJ2-1; D gene uncertain. Germline CDR1 is DFQATT and CDR2 is SNEGSKA (reference sequence). Between the trimmed V and J ends, which lost 3 bases and 9 bases, there was a span of 9 bases. The CDR3 has 11 amino acids. CDR3 region: CSARTLSEQFF. The CDR3 nucleotides are TGCAGTGCTAGGACCCTCAGTGAGCAGTTCTTC.

This clone appeared a single time. The rearrangement uses TRBV29-1 and TRBJ2-5; D call uncertain. Germline CDR1 SQVTM, CDR2 ANQGSEA. The V end lost 6 bases, the J end lost 2 bases, and 13 bases lay between the germline ends. This CDR3 contains 13 residues. This chain's CDR3 is CSVERRVQETQYF. The CDR3 nucleotides are TGCAGCGTCGAGAGGCGCGTACAAGAGACCCAGTACTTC. The full variable domain, its missing parts supplied by reference TRBV29-1 and TRBJ2-5, is SAVISQKPSRDICQRGTSLTIQCQVDSQVTMMFWYRQQPGQSLTLIATANQGSEATYESGFVIDKFPISRPNLTFSTLTVSNMSPEDSSIYLCSVERRVQETQYFGPGTRLLVL.

This rearrangement joins TRBV30 to TRBJ2-5; unclear D gene. Deletions cut 0 bases from V and 13 bases from J, with 12 bases between. Germline V gives CDR1 GTSNPN, CDR2 SVGIG (reference sequence). The CDR3 consists of 11 residues. This CDR3 reads CAWSVARDRYF. For the CDR3, the DNA is TGTGCCTGGAGTGTGGCACGCGATCGGTACTTC.

The rearrangement uses TRBV14 and TRBJ2-7, with D uncertain. CDR3 length: 14 residues. The V end lost 0 bases, the J end lost 1 base, and 7 bases lay between the germline ends. Germline V CDR1 and CDR2: SGHDN, FVKESK. The CDR3 sequence is CASSQDQWSYEQYF. CDR3 DNA: TGTGCCAGCAGCCAAGATCAATGGTCCTACGAGCAGTACTTC.

This chain connects TRBV30 to TRBJ1-4, with unresolved D. The CDR3 length is 14 residues. The V end was cut by 0 bases, the J end by 8 bases, with 13 bases between. In germline, CDR1 is GTSNPN, CDR2 SVGIG (reference sequence). Written as DNA, the CDR3 is TGTGCCTGGAGTGTACGACGGGGAAGAGAAAAACTGTTTTTT. This encodes CAWSVRRGREKLFF. Full variable domain (rest looked up from reference TRBV30 and TRBJ1-4): SQTIHQWPATLVQPVGSPLSLECTVEGTSNPNLYWYRQAAGRGLQLLFYSVGIGQISSEVPQNLSASRPQDRQFILSSKKLLLSDSGFYLCAWSVRRGREKLFFGSGTQLSVL.

The genes are TRBV5-1 and TRBJ2-3; 10 bases line up with TRBD2. CDR1 SGHRS and CDR2 YFSETQ come from the germline V gene. This CDR3 region has 15 residues. J gave up 3 bases and V 6 bases, and 7 bases lay outside the gene matches. Written as DNA, the CDR3 is TGCGCCAGCAAGGATAGCGGGAGGTATACAGATACGCAGTATTTT. This sequence encodes CASKDSGRYTDTQYF.

The chain has TRBV4-1 and TRBJ2-7, with a tentative D call TRBD1 (5 bases). This CDR3 has 13 amino acids. V was pared by 4 bases and J by 3 bases, with 10 bases between. Germline-derived CDR1 and CDR2 are MGHRA and YSYEKL. The CDR3 nucleotides are TGCGCCAGCAGCCGAGACAGAGACTACGAGCAGTACTTC. Protein: CASSRDRDYEQYF.

The V and J genes are TRBV28 and TRBJ1-3; TRBD1 is a possible D gene (5 bases). CDR1 and CDR2 from the germline V gene are MDHEN and SYDVKM. V gave up 5 bases and J gave up 4 bases, with 15 bases separating them. This CDR3 region has 15 residues. This CDR3 reads CASSLGDVSGNTIYF. CDR3 nucleotides: TGTGCCAGCAGTCTGGGGGATGTCTCGGGAAACACCATATATTTT.

This sequence joins TRBV7-9 and TRBJ2-3, with 7 bases aligning to TRBD1. CDR1 is SEHNR and CDR2 is FQNEAQ in the germline V gene (reference sequence). This CDR3 has 13 amino acids. The ends lost 1 base at V and 7 bases at J; junction bases unmatched: 2. The CDR3 sequence is CASSLVQGNTQYF. The CDR3 coding sequence is TGTGCCAGCAGCTTAGTACAGGGGAATACGCAGTATTTT.